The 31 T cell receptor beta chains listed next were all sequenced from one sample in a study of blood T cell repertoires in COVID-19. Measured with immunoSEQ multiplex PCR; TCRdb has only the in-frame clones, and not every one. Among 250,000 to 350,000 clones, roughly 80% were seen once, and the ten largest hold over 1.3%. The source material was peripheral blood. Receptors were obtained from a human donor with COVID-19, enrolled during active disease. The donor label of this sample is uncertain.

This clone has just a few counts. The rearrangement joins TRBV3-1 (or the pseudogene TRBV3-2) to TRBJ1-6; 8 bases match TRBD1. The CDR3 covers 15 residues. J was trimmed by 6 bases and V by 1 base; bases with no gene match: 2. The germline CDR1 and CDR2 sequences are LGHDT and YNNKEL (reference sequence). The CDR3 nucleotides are TGTGCCAGCAGCCAAGCCGGACAGGGTAATTCACCCCTCCACTTT. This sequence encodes CASSQAGQGNSPLHF.

The CDR3 loop reads CETGGEGEQYF. The CDR3 DNA sequence: TGTGAAACGGGCGGAGAGGGAGAGCAGTACTTC. The chain combines TRBV28 with TRBJ2-7; a weak D match, TRBD2 (5 bases). This CDR3 comprises 11 residues. In germline, CDR1 is MDHEN, CDR2 SYDVKM.

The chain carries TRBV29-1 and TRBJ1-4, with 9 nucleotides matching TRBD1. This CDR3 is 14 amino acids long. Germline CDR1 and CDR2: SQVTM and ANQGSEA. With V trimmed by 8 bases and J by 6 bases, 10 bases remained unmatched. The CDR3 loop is CSTRGTGRHEKLFF. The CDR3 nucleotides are TGCAGCACCCGGGGGACAGGGCGTCATGAAAAACTGTTTTTT.

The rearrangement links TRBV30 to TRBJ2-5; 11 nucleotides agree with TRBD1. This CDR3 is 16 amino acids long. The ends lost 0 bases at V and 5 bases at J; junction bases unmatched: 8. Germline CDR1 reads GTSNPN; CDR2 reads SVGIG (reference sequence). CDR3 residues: CAWSVTAGQGGETQYF. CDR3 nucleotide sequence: TGTGCCTGGAGTGTTACAGCGGGACAGGGGGGCGAGACCCAGTACTTC. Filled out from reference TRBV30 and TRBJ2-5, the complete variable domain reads SQTIHQWPATLVQPVGSPLSLECTVEGTSNPNLYWYRQAAGRGLQLLFYSVGIGQISSEVPQNLSASRPQDRQFILSSKKLLLSDSGFYLCAWSVTAGQGGETQYFGPGTRLLVL.

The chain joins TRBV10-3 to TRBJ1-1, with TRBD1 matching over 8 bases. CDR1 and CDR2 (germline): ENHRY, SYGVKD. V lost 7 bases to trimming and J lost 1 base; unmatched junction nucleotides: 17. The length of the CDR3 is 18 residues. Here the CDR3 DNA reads TGTGCCATCATGCAGGCGGAGGGGCAGGGGGCGTCGAACACTGAAGCTTTCTTT. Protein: CAIMQAEGQGASNTEAFF.

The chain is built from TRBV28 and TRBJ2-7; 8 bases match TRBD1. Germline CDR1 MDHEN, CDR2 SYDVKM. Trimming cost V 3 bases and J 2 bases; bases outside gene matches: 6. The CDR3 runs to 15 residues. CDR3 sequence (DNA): TGTGCCAGCAGTTTCAGGGGGCGGCACCCCTACGAGCAGTACTTC. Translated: CASSFRGRHPYEQYF.

The CDR3 spells CASSPRQGVTGELFF. CDR3 sequence (DNA): TGTGCCAGCAGCCCCAGACAGGGGGTGACCGGGGAGCTGTTTTTT. The chain uses TRBV11-2 and TRBJ2-2, with 9 bases fitting TRBD1. The germline V gene encodes CDR1 SGHAT and CDR2 FQNNGV. The CDR3 is 15 residues long. V lost 5 bases, J lost 5 bases, and 6 bases stayed unmatched. The full variable domain, in which reference TRBV11-2 and TRBJ2-2 provide the parts outside the CDR3, is EAGVAQSPRYKIIEKRQSVAFWCNPISGHATLYWYQQILGQGPKLLIQFQNNGVVDDSQLPKDRFSAERLKGVDSTLKIQPAKLEDSAVYLCASSPRQGVTGELFFGEGSRLTVL.

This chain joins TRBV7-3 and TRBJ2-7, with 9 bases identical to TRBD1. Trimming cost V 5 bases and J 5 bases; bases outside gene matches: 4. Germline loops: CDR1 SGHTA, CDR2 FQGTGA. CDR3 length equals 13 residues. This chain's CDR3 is CASSLDRGDEQYF. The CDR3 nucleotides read TGTGCCAGCAGCCTCGACAGGGGGGACGAGCAGTACTTC.

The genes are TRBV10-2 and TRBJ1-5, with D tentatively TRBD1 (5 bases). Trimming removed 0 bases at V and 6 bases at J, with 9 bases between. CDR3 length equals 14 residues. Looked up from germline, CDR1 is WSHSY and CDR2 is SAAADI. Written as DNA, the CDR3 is TGCGCCAGCAGTGAGTCTGGGGCCCCTCAGCCCCAGCATTTT. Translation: CASSESGAPQPQHF.

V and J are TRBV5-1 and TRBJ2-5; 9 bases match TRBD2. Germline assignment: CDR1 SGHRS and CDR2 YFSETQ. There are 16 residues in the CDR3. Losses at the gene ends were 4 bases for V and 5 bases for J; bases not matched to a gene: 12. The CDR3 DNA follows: TGCGCCAGCAGCCCTGGCATTAGCGGGAGTAAGGAGACCCAGTACTTC. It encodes CASSPGISGSKETQYF.

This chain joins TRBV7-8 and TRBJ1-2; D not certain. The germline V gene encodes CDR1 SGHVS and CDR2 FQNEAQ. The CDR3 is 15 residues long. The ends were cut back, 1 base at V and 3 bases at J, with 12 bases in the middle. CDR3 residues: CASSLDLGRDYGYTF. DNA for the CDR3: TGTGCCAGCAGCTTAGATCTGGGCAGAGACTATGGCTACACCTTC.

The CDR3 DNA reads as TGTGCCAGCGGCTCCTTAAGTGGGAGCGCCACAGATACGCAGTATTTT. Its protein product is CASGSLSGSATDTQYF. This chain joins TRBV19 and TRBJ2-3, with D possibly TRBD2 on 5 matching bases. Germline lookup yields CDR1 LNHDA and CDR2 SQIVND (reference sequence). The CDR3 runs to 16 residues. V gave up 9 bases and J gave up 2 bases, with 21 bases separating them.

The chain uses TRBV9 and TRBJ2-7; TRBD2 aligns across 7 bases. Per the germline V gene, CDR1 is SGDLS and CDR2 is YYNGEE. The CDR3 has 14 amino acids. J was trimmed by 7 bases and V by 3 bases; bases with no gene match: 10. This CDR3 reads CASSAGTNVGEQYF. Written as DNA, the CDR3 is TGTGCCAGCAGCGCCGGGACTAACGTTGGGGAGCAGTACTTC.

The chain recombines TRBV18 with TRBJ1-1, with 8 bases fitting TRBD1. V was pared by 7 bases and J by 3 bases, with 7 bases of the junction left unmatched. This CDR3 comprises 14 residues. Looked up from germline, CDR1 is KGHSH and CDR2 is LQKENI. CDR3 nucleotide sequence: TGTGCCAGCTTTTTGGACAGGGTCGACACTGAAGCTTTCTTT. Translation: CASFLDRVDTEAFF. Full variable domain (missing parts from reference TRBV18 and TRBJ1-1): NAGVMQNPRHLVRRRGQEARLRCSPMKGHSHVYWYRQLPEEGLKFMVYLQKENIIDESGMPKERFSAEFPKEGPSILRIQQVVRGDSAAYFCASFLDRVDTEAFFGQGTRLTVV.

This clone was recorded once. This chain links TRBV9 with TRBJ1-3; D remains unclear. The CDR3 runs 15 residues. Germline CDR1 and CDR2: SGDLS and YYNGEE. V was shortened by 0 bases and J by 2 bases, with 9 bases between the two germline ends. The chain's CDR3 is CASSVGGVTGNTIYF. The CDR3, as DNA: TGTGCCAGCAGCGTAGGAGGCGTTACTGGAAACACCATATATTTT.

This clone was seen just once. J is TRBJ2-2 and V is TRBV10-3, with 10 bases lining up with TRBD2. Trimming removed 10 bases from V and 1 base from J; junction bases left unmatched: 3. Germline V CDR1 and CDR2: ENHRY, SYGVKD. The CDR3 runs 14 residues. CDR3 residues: CATGTSVNTGELFF. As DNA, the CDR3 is TGTGCCACCGGGACTAGCGTGAACACCGGGGAGCTGTTTTTT.

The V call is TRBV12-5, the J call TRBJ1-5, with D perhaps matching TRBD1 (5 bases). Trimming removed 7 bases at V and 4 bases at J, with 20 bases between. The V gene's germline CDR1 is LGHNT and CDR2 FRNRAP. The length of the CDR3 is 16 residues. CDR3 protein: CASDGGPGGTNQPQHF. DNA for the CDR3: TGTGCTAGTGACGGTGGCCCCGGAGGGACGAATCAGCCCCAGCATTTT. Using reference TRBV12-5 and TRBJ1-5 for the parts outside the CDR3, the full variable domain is DARVTQTPRHKVTEMGQEVTMRCQPILGHNTVFWYRQTMMQGLELLAYFRNRAPLDDSGMPKDRFSAEMPDATLATLKIQPSEPRDSAVYFCASDGGPGGTNQPQHFGDGTRLSIL.

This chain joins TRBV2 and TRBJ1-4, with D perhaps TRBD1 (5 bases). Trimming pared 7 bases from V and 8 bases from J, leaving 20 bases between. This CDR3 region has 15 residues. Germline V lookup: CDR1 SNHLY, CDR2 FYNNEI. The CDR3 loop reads CASTEDTGGIEKLFF. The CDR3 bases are TGTGCCAGCACCGAGGACACTGGTGGGATCGAAAAACTGTTTTTT.

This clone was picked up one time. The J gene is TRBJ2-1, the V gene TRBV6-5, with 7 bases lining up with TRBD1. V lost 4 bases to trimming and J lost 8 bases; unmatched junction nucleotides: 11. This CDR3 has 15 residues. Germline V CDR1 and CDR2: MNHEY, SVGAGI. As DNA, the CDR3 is TGTGCCAGCAGTTCTCCGACAGGGCTAAACGATGAGCAGTTCTTC. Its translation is CASSSPTGLNDEQFF.

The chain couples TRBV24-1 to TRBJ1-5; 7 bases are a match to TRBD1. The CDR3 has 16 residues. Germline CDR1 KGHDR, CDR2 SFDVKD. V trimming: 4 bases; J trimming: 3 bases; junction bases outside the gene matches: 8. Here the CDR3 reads CATSDPGTVDNQPQHF. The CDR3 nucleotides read TGTGCCACCAGTGACCCTGGGACAGTGGACAATCAGCCCCAGCATTTT.

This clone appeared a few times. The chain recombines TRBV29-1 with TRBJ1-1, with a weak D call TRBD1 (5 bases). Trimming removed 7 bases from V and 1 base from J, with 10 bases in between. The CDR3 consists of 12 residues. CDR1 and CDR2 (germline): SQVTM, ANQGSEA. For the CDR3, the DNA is TGCAGCGCCCGTACAGGGAACACTGAAGCTTTCTTT. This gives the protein CSARTGNTEAFF.

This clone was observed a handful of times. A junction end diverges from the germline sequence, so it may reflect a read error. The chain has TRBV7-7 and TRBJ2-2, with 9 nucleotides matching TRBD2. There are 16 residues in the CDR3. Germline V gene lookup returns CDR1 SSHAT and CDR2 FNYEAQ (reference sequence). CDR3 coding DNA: TGTGCTAGCAGCCCCCTAGCGGGGATCAACACCGGGGAGCTGTTTTTT. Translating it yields CASSPLAGINTGELFF.

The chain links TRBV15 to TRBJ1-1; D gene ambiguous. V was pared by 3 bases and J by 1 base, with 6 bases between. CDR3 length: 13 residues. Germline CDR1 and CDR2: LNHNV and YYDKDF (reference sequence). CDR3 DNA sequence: TGTGCCACCAGCAGGGTTAGGAACACTGAAGCTTTCTTT. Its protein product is CATSRVRNTEAFF.

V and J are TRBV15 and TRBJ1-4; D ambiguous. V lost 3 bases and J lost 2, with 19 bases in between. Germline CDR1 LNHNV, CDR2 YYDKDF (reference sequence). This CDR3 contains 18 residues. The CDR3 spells CATSRALANSGTNEKLFF. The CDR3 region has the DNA TGTGCCACCAGCAGGGCCTTGGCGAATTCGGGGACTAATGAAAAACTGTTTTTT. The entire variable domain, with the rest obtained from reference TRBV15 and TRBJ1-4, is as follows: DAMVIQNPRYQVTQFGKPVTLSCSQTLNHNVMYWYQQKSSQAPKLLFHYYDKDFNNEADTPDNFQSRRPNTSFCFLDIRSPGLGDTAMYLCATSRALANSGTNEKLFFGSGTQLSVL.

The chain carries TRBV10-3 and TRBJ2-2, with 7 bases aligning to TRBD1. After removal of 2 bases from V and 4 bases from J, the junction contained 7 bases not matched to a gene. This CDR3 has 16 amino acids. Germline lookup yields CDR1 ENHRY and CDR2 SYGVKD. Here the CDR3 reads CAISETTGVGTGELFF. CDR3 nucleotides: TGTGCCATCAGTGAGACTACAGGGGTGGGCACCGGGGAGCTGTTTTTT.

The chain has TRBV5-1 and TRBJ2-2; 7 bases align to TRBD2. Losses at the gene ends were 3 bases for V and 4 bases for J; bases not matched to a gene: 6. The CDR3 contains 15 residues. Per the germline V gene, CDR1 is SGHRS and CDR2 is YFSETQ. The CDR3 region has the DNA TGCGCCAGCAGCTCCCTCCGCGGGGGCACCGGGGAGCTGTTTTTT. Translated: CASSSLRGGTGELFF.

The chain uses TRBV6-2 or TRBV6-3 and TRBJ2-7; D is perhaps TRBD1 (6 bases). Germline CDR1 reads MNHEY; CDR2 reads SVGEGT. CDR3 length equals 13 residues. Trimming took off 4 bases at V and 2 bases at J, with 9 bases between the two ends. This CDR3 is CASSFGQPYEQYF. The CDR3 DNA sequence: TGTGCCAGCAGTTTCGGACAGCCCTACGAGCAGTACTTC.

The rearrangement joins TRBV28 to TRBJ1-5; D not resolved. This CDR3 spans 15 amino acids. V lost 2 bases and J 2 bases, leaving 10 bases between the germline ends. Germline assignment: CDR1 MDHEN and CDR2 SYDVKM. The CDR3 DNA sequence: TGTGCCAGCAGTTTAGACACCTCTGGCAATCAGCCCCAGCATTTT. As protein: CASSLDTSGNQPQHF.

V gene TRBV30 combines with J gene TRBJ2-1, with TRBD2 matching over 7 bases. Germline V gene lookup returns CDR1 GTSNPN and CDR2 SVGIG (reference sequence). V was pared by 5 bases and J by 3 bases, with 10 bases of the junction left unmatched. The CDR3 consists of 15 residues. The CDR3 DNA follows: TGTGCCTGGGGGGATTCGAGCGGGAACTACAATGAGCAGTTCTTC. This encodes CAWGDSSGNYNEQFF. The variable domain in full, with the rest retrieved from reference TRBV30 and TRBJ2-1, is SQTIHQWPATLVQPVGSPLSLECTVEGTSNPNLYWYRQAAGRGLQLLFYSVGIGQISSEVPQNLSASRPQDRQFILSSKKLLLSDSGFYLCAWGDSSGNYNEQFFGPGTRLTVL.

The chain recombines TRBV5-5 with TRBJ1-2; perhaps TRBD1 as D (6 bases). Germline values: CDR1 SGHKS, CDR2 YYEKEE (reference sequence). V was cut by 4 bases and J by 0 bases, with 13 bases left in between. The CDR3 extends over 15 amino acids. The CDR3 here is CASSLQGRSNYGYTF. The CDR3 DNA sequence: TGTGCCAGCAGCCTTCAGGGGCGATCTAACTATGGCTACACCTTC.

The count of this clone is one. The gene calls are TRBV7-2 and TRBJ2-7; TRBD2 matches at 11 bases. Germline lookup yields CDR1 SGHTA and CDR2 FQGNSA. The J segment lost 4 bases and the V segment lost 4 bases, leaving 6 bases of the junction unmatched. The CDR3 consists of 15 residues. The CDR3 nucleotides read TGTGCCAGCAGCTCAACTAGCGGGGGACCTTACGAGCAGTACTTC. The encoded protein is CASSSTSGGPYEQYF.